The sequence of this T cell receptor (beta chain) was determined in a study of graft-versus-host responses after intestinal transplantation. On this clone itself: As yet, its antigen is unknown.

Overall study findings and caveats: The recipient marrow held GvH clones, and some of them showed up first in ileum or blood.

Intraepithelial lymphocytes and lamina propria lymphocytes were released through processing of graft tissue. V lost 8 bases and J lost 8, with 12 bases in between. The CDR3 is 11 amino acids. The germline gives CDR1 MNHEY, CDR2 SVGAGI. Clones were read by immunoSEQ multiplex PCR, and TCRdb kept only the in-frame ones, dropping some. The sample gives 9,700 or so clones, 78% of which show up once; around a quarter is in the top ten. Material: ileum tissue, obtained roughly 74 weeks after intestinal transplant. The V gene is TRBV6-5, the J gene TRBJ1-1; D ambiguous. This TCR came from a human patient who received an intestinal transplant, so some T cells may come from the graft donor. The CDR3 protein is CASVSDLEAFF. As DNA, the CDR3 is TGTGCCAGCGTTTCGGATTTGGAAGCTTTCTTT.